Following are 21 T cell receptor beta chains from one sample sequenced in a study of a mutant IDH1 vaccine in newly diagnosed glioma. Here immunoSEQ multiplex PCR was the method, and the copy in TCRdb shows in-frame clones only, minus some. The sample yields over 50,000 clones, 90% seen once. Time point described: week 5, during vaccination. It was 300 ug of mutant IDH1 20-mer peptide that made up each vaccine dose, given with topical imiquimod. These receptors' targets are unknown. The sample was PBMCs, taken from a glioma patient whose treatment included an IDH1 peptide vaccine. These receptor sequences come from a middle-aged woman with glioma.

The chain employs TRBV5-4 and TRBJ2-3; the D gene is possibly TRBD2 (5 bases). Germline V gives CDR1 SGHNT, CDR2 YYREEE (reference sequence). The CDR3 is 14 amino acids. V lost 5 bases and J 4 bases, leaving 14 bases between the germline ends. CDR3 bases: TGTGCCAGCAGACGGGGAGACGAGGCAGATACGCAGTATTTT. This gives the protein CASRRGDEADTQYF. Full variable domain (missing parts from reference TRBV5-4 and TRBJ2-3): ETGVTQSPTHLIKTRGQQVTLRCSSQSGHNTVSWYQQALGQGPQFIFQYYREEENGRGNFPPRFSGLQFPNYSSELNVNALELDDSALYLCASRRGDEADTQYFGPGTRLTVL.

This clone was seen a single time. The chain joins TRBV6-1 to TRBJ1-1; D is unclear. The CDR3 is 11 amino acids. V was pared by 3 bases and J by 7 bases, with 6 bases between. Germline V gives CDR1 MNHNS, CDR2 SASEGT. The CDR3 sequence is CASSDVSEAFF. The DNA for the CDR3 is TGTGCCAGCAGTGACGTCAGTGAAGCTTTCTTT.

The V and J genes are TRBV2 and TRBJ2-1, with D perhaps TRBD2 (5 bases). The germline gives CDR1 SNHLY, CDR2 FYNNEI. CDR3 length equals 13 residues. V shed 3 bases and J shed 9 bases, with 12 bases lying between them. The CDR3 nucleotides are TGTGCCAGCAGTGACCCTAATGAGGGTGAGCAGTTCTTC. It encodes CASSDPNEGEQFF. Using reference TRBV2 and TRBJ2-1 for the parts outside the CDR3, the full variable domain is EPEVTQTPSHQVTQMGQEVILRCVPISNHLYFYWYRQILGQKVEFLVSFYNNEISEKSEIFDDQFSVERPDGSNFTLKIRSTKLEDSAMYFCASSDPNEGEQFFGPGTRLTVL.

The chain couples TRBV5-1 to TRBJ1-5; a weak D match, TRBD1 (6 bases). The V and J ends lost 0 bases and 2 bases respectively, with 12 bases between them. The CDR3 consists of 16 residues. Germline CDR1 SGHRS, CDR2 YFSETQ. Here the CDR3 reads CASSLGGPGGNQPQHF. The CDR3, as DNA: TGCGCCAGCAGCTTGGGTGGGCCAGGGGGCAATCAGCCCCAGCATTTT.

This rearrangement joins TRBV27 to TRBJ1-5, with D possibly TRBD1 on 5 matching bases. V was cut by 3 bases and J by 11 bases, with 23 bases left in between. CDR1 is MNHEY, CDR2 SMNVEV, per germline (reference sequence). The CDR3 extends over 16 amino acids. The DNA of the CDR3 is TGTGCCAGCAGTTTGGGCGGTCAGGGATTGCGTACGACCCAGCATTTT. Its protein is CASSLGGQGLRTTQHF.

This rearrangement joins TRBV6-6 to TRBJ1-1; a possible D gene is TRBD1 (5 bases). Trimming shortened V by 6 bases and J by 5 bases, and 16 bases separated the two germline ends. Per germline, CDR1 MNHNY and CDR2 SVGAGI (reference sequence). The CDR3 is 14 residues long. DNA of the CDR3: TGTGCCAGCAGGCCCGTCGCGGGGGGGACTGAAGCTTTCTTT. Translated: CASRPVAGGTEAFF.

The V and J genes are TRBV19 and TRBJ1-5; the match to TRBD1 covers 7 bases. This CDR3 contains 13 residues. Germline assignment: CDR1 LNHDA and CDR2 SQIVND (reference sequence). The ends lost 6 bases at V and 7 bases at J; junction bases unmatched: 6. The CDR3 loop reads CASRQGGGQPQHF. Written as DNA, the CDR3 is TGTGCCAGTAGGCAGGGGGGCGGGCAGCCCCAGCATTTT.

The chain combines TRBV6-1 with TRBJ2-3; D not certain. Trimming removed 5 bases at V and 4 bases at J, with 13 bases between. Germline values: CDR1 MNHNS, CDR2 SASEGT. The CDR3 runs 14 residues. The CDR3 DNA reads TGTGCCAGCAGTCCTCTGACGCGGTCAGATACGCAGTATTTT. Its translation is CASSPLTRSDTQYF.

The gene calls are TRBV7-8 and TRBJ1-3, with a weak D call TRBD1 (6 bases). Germline V CDR1 and CDR2: SGHVS, FQNEAQ. This CDR3 spans 14 amino acids. V was trimmed by 0 bases and J by 5 bases, leaving 8 bases between them. The DNA of the CDR3 is TGTGCCAGCAGCTTAGCAACAGGGAGAAACACCATATATTTT. This codes for CASSLATGRNTIYF.

This clone appeared a few times. This chain links TRBV25-1 with TRBJ2-7; weak D call: TRBD2 (6 bases). CDR3 length: 15 residues. Germline CDR1 and CDR2: MGHDK and SYGVNS. Trimming stripped 4 bases from V and 1 base from J, with 14 bases between. The CDR3, as DNA: TGTGCCAGCAGTGGTTCGGGACGGGGGTCCTACGAGCAGTACTTC. It is translated as CASSGSGRGSYEQYF.

The chain recombines TRBV10-3 with TRBJ2-7; perhaps TRBD2 as D (6 bases). Looked up from germline, CDR1 is ENHRY and CDR2 is SYGVKD. Between the trimmed V and J ends, which lost 3 bases and 2 bases, there was a span of 23 bases. The CDR3 runs 18 residues. CDR3 region: CAISEPGAAGGGTYEQYF. The CDR3 DNA is TGTGCCATCAGTGAACCCGGGGCGGCCGGCGGCGGGACCTACGAGCAGTACTTC.

This clone was seen once. This chain links TRBV25-1 with TRBJ2-7; weak D call: TRBD1 (6 bases). This CDR3 is 15 amino acids long. V was cut by 2 bases and J by 6 bases, with 17 bases left in between. Germline values: CDR1 MGHDK, CDR2 SYGVNS. The CDR3 nucleotides read TGTGCCAGCAGTGAAGGAAACAGGGTGGGTTCCGAGCAGTACTTC. Amino acids: CASSEGNRVGSEQYF.

The chain recombines TRBV11-2 with TRBJ2-1, with D possibly TRBD2 on 5 matching bases. This CDR3 has 14 amino acids. The germline gives CDR1 SGHAT, CDR2 FQNNGV. V was shortened by 3 bases and J by 7 bases, with 13 bases between the two germline ends. DNA for the CDR3: TGTGCCAGCAGCTTTAACTCGGACTGGAATGAGCAGTTCTTC. Translation gives CASSFNSDWNEQFF. Using reference TRBV11-2 and TRBJ2-1 for the parts outside the CDR3, the full variable domain is EAGVAQSPRYKIIEKRQSVAFWCNPISGHATLYWYQQILGQGPKLLIQFQNNGVVDDSQLPKDRFSAERLKGVDSTLKIQPAKLEDSAVYLCASSFNSDWNEQFFGPGTRLTVL.

The chain employs TRBV13 and TRBJ1-6, with TRBD1 identical over 7 bases. V trimming: 10 bases; J trimming: 0 bases; junction bases outside the gene matches: 9. Germline V gives CDR1 PRHDT, CDR2 FYEKMQ (reference sequence). The CDR3 totals 16 residues. The CDR3: CATKTGVSSYNSPLHF. The CDR3 nucleotides read TGTGCCACCAAAACAGGGGTTAGCTCCTATAATTCACCCCTCCACTTT.

The V gene is TRBV4-3, the J gene TRBJ1-2, with 10 bases that match TRBD1. The CDR3 has 17 residues. The germline gives CDR1 LGHNA, CDR2 YSLEER. V dropped 4 bases and J dropped 4; count of bases not matched to a gene: 12. The CDR3 is CASSRSGTGARFYGYTF. The CDR3 coding sequence is TGCGCCAGCAGCCGCTCCGGGACAGGGGCCCGGTTCTATGGCTACACCTTC.

The rearrangement joins TRBV5-4 to TRBJ2-1, with TRBD2 matching over 7 bases. The V and J ends lost 0 bases and 2 bases, in that order; junction bases with no gene match: 2. Germline CDR1 reads SGHNT; CDR2 reads YYREEE (reference sequence). The CDR3 consists of 15 residues. CDR3 in amino acids: CASSLGTSAYNEQFF. CDR3 nucleotides: TGTGCCAGCAGCTTGGGGACTAGTGCCTACAATGAGCAGTTCTTC.

This clone was counted only a few times. The chain uses TRBV27 and TRBJ1-1; D possibly corresponds to TRBD1 (6 bases). CDR1 is MNHEY, CDR2 SMNVEV, per germline (reference sequence). The V and J ends lost 6 bases and 7 bases respectively, with 18 bases between them. This CDR3 is built from 14 residues. CDR3 coding DNA: TGTGCCAGCAGGCCCGGGACACTTAAAGATGAAGCTTTCTTT. Amino acids: CASRPGTLKDEAFF.

The V call is TRBV10-3, the J call TRBJ2-7; 14 bases are a match to TRBD2. This CDR3 has 15 amino acids. The V and J ends lost 4 bases and 1 base, in that order; junction bases with no gene match: 0. CDR1 is ENHRY, CDR2 SYGVKD, per germline. The CDR3 protein is CAISGLAGGSYEQYF. The CDR3 DNA follows: TGTGCCATCAGTGGACTAGCGGGAGGGTCCTACGAGCAGTACTTC.

This clone is a singleton in its sample. The genes are TRBV18 and TRBJ2-3, with TRBD1 matching 12 bases. V lost 3 bases to trimming and J lost 3 bases; unmatched junction nucleotides: 1. The V gene's germline CDR1 is KGHSH and CDR2 LQKENI. The CDR3 sequence is 15 residues long. The CDR3 nucleotides read TGTGCCAGCTCACCGGGACAGGGGGCAACAGATACGCAGTATTTT. Its translation is CASSPGQGATDTQYF.

The rearrangement uses TRBV7-9 and TRBJ1-3; D is possibly TRBD1 (6 bases). CDR3 length: 14 amino acids. With 5 bases removed from V and 2 bases from J, the gap between germline ends came to 10 bases. Germline CDR1 SEHNR, CDR2 FQNEAQ (reference sequence). The CDR3 DNA reads as TGTGCCAGCAGCCCCAGGGGTCCTGGAAACACCATATATTTT. Amino acid sequence: CASSPRGPGNTIYF.

V and J are TRBV11-2 and TRBJ2-5; D might be TRBD2 (6 bases). Trimming stripped 5 bases from V and 5 bases from J, with 18 bases between. The CDR3 is 15 residues long. Germline V lookup: CDR1 SGHAT, CDR2 FQNNGV. The CDR3 DNA follows: TGTGCCAGCAGCCCGTATACCGGGACTTCTGAGACCCAGTACTTC. It yields the protein CASSPYTGTSETQYF.